The 16 T cell receptor beta chains below were found in one sample sequenced in a study of T cell responses to AZD1222 COVID-19 vaccine. Profiling relied on immunoSEQ multiplex PCR, and the TCRdb table lists in-frame clones only, not all of them. In the table there are 100,000 to 150,000 clones, 80% to 90% of which are singletons. The input for sequencing was peripheral blood, taken on day 0 of AZD1222 vaccination. Receptors were obtained from an adult in good health.

This chain links TRBV11-2 with TRBJ2-3; D is ambiguous. The germline V gene encodes CDR1 SGHAT and CDR2 FQNNGV. This CDR3 region has 14 residues. V was shortened by 2 bases and J by 3 bases, with 9 bases between the two germline ends. The CDR3 nucleotides are TGTGCCAGCAGCTTACGATTCCAAACAGATACGCAGTATTTT. As protein: CASSLRFQTDTQYF.

V gene TRBV24-1 combines with J gene TRBJ1-5, with D perhaps TRBD1 (6 bases). This CDR3 is 15 amino acids long. The V and J ends lost 3 bases and 1 base respectively, with 9 bases between them. Germline V gene lookup returns CDR1 KGHDR and CDR2 SFDVKD. CDR3 DNA: TGTGCCACCAGTGATACCACAGGGAGCAATCAGCCCCAGCATTTT. It translates to CATSDTTGSNQPQHF.

This chain connects TRBV6-2 or TRBV6-3 to TRBJ2-7; 8 nucleotides line up with TRBD2. The J segment lost 0 bases and the V segment lost 6 bases, leaving 4 bases of the junction unmatched. The CDR3 loop spans 14 amino acids. Looked up from germline, CDR1 is MNHEY and CDR2 is SVGEGT. CDR3 amino acids: CASSPGTSSYEQYF. CDR3 DNA: TGTGCCAGCAGCCCCGGGACTAGCTCCTACGAGCAGTACTTC.

The chain links TRBV11-3 to TRBJ2-1; D remains ambiguous. In germline, CDR1 is SGHNT, CDR2 YENEEA. The V and J ends lost 0 bases and 8 bases respectively, with 11 bases between them. The CDR3 runs to 14 residues. CDR3 sequence: CASSLDRSNHEQFF. The DNA for the CDR3 is TGTGCCAGCAGCTTAGATCGGAGTAATCATGAGCAGTTCTTC.

The chain recombines TRBV11-3 with TRBJ2-3; possible D gene TRBD2, 7 bases. This CDR3 spans 15 amino acids. V lost 0 bases, J lost 6 bases, and 13 bases lay in between. The germline V gene has CDR1 SGHNT and CDR2 YENEEA. The chain's CDR3 is CASSLDGGASDTQYF. The DNA for the CDR3 is TGTGCCAGCAGCTTAGATGGGGGGGCGAGCGATACGCAGTATTTT.

CDR3 DNA: TGCGCCAGCAGCCGCGGGGACAGCCCGAATAGCAATCAGCCCCAGCATTTT. Translation: CASSRGDSPNSNQPQHF. V gene TRBV5-1 combines with J gene TRBJ1-5; 7 bases match TRBD1. V shed 4 bases, J shed 0 bases, and the junction held 10 bases outside the gene matches. This CDR3 region has 17 residues. Germline V gene sequence: CDR1 SGHRS, CDR2 YFSETQ.

J is TRBJ2-1 and V is TRBV6-4; no clear D. Germline assignment: CDR1 MRHNA and CDR2 SNTAGT. This CDR3 contains 13 residues. Deletions cut 4 bases from V and 9 bases from J, with 13 bases between. The CDR3 DNA reads as TGTGCCAGCAGTGTCACCACCTCAGGTGAGCAGTTCTTC. It codes for CASSVTTSGEQFF.

V and J are TRBV28 and TRBJ2-5; weak D call: TRBD1 (6 bases). The CDR3 loop spans 15 amino acids. The germline V gene has CDR1 MDHEN and CDR2 SYDVKM. V lost 1 base and J lost 5, with 14 bases in between. DNA for the CDR3: TGTGCCAGCAGTTTATACTCGGGTAGGGGGGAGACCCAGTACTTC. Translating it yields CASSLYSGRGETQYF.

The rearrangement uses TRBV2 and TRBJ2-7; the D gene is possibly TRBD2 (6 bases). The CDR3 is 13 residues long. Per germline, CDR1 SNHLY and CDR2 FYNNEI. The ends were cut back, 3 bases at V and 6 bases at J, with 12 bases in the middle. The CDR3 here is CASSDSSVGEQYF. The DNA of the CDR3 is TGTGCCAGCAGTGATTCTAGCGTGGGCGAGCAGTACTTC.

This clone was recorded once. The chain uses TRBV27 and TRBJ2-7; D is ambiguous. Trimming took off 3 bases at V and 2 bases at J, with 8 bases between the two ends. CDR3 length: 13 residues. Germline CDR1 and CDR2: MNHEY and SMNVEV (reference sequence). The CDR3 sequence: CASSFGPTYEQYF. Written as DNA, the CDR3 is TGTGCCAGCAGTTTCGGGCCCACCTACGAGCAGTACTTC.

This clone is a singleton in its sample. One end of the junction varies from germline; a read error may be responsible. The CDR3 is CAISEGTSGTYEQHF. DNA of the CDR3: TGTGCCATCAGTGAAGGGACTAGCGGGACCTACGAGCAGCACTTC. The V gene is TRBV10-3, the J gene TRBJ2-7, with TRBD2 identical over 13 bases. This CDR3 spans 15 amino acids. Germline V lookup: CDR1 ENHRY, CDR2 SYGVKD.

V is TRBV2 and J is TRBJ2-2; tentative D call: TRBD1 (5 bases). V was shortened by 4 bases and J by 1 base, with 10 bases between the two germline ends. The germline CDR1 and CDR2 sequences are SNHLY and FYNNEI. The CDR3 runs to 15 residues. The CDR3 is CASSGAGRNTGELFF. Written as DNA, the CDR3 is TGTGCCAGCAGTGGGGCAGGGCGGAACACCGGGGAGCTGTTTTTT. The variable domain in full, completed from reference TRBV2 and TRBJ2-2, reads EPEVTQTPSHQVTQMGQEVILRCVPISNHLYFYWYRQILGQKVEFLVSFYNNEISEKSEIFDDQFSVERPDGSNFTLKIRSTKLEDSAMYFCASSGAGRNTGELFFGEGSRLTVL.

The table lists this clone with a count of one. The genes are TRBV13 and TRBJ2-3; D gene unclear. The CDR3 is made up of 13 amino acids. With 5 bases removed from V and 4 bases from J, the gap between germline ends came to 10 bases. Germline lookup yields CDR1 PRHDT and CDR2 FYEKMQ (reference sequence). The CDR3 nucleotides are TGTGCCAGCAGCCAGGATGGGCCAGATACGCAGTATTTT. As protein: CASSQDGPDTQYF.

The chain employs TRBV20-1 and TRBJ1-2; tentatively, D is TRBD1 (5 bases). Trimming pared 3 bases from V and 8 bases from J, leaving 10 bases between. CDR1 and CDR2 (germline): DFQATT, SNEGSKA (reference sequence). This CDR3 has 11 residues. The CDR3 loop reads CSARVGDGYTF. CDR3 nucleotides: TGCAGTGCTAGGGTGGGGGACGGCTACACCTTC.

The rearrangement links TRBV5-1 to TRBJ2-3, with 12 positions matching TRBD1. With V trimmed by 2 bases and J by 2 bases, 3 bases remained unmatched. This CDR3 contains 16 residues. CDR1 and CDR2 (germline): SGHRS, YFSETQ. The CDR3 reads CASSLGTGGLTDTQYF. CDR3 nucleotides: TGCGCCAGCAGCTTAGGGACAGGGGGCCTCACAGATACGCAGTATTTT.

V gene TRBV7-6 combines with J gene TRBJ1-1; 7 nucleotides agree with TRBD1. The germline gives CDR1 SGHVS, CDR2 FNYEAQ. The J segment lost 3 bases and the V segment lost 4 bases, leaving 8 bases of the junction unmatched. The CDR3 runs 15 residues. CDR3 in amino acids: CASSSPGGKDTEAFF. The CDR3 DNA sequence: TGTGCCAGCAGCTCCCCAGGGGGGAAGGACACTGAAGCTTTCTTT.